Shown below are 2 T cell receptor beta chains from a single sample sequenced in a study of response to subunit inactivated influenza vaccine. TCRdb reprocessed the RT-PCR reads with MiXCR, giving one entry per CDR3 protein. The sample lists 150,000 or so distinct CDR3 sequences, roughly 10% occurring once. Source: non-naive T cells sorted from PBMCs, taken about 40 days after vaccination. These receptors were collected from a man between 45 and 60 years old who received an inactivated influenza vaccine.

Notes on this clonotype: Given a much more abundant clone one base away, this may be a read error. V and J are TRBV12-3 or TRBV12-4 and TRBJ2-7; D is uncertain. CDR3 size: 13 residues. This chain's CDR3 is CTSRPGLFGEQYF. CDR3 coding DNA: TGTACCAGCAGACCTGGATTGTTCGGCGAGCAGTACTTC.

In its sample, this clonotype was seen many times. The chain recombines TRBV29-1 with TRBJ2-3; TRBD2 aligns across 11 bases. Germline V lookup: CDR1 SQVTM, CDR2 ANQGSEA. The J segment lost 2 bases and the V segment lost 3 bases, leaving 4 bases of the junction unmatched. CDR3 length equals 15 residues. CDR3 nucleotides: TGCAGCGTTGATACTAGCGGGAGATACACAGATACGCAGTATTTT. Amino acids: CSVDTSGRYTDTQYF.